The 19 T cell receptor beta chains below all came from one sample that was sequenced in a study of chemoradiotherapy in HPV16-positive cancers. The repertoire was sequenced with immunoSEQ multiplex PCR; TCRdb's copy has only in-frame clones and lacks some. The data contain almost 15,000 clones, about 86% of them seen just once; the ten biggest clones take up about 4%. The specimen was blood, collected from a patient who underwent chemoradiotherapy. The receptors were sampled from a human donor with HPV-associated anogenital cancer.

The chain combines TRBV7-8 with TRBJ1-5; 9 bases match TRBD1. The CDR3 consists of 14 residues. Germline CDR1 and CDR2: SGHVS and FQNEAQ. Trimming removed 1 base from V and 9 bases from J; junction bases left unmatched: 4. CDR3 sequence (DNA): TGTGCCAGCAGCTTAGGGGGACAGGGTCTGCCCCAGCATTTT. Translated: CASSLGGQGLPQHF.

There are a few counts of this clone. The CDR3: CASSLAGSYNEQFF. The CDR3 bases are TGTGCCAGCAGCTTAGCGGGCTCCTACAATGAGCAGTTCTTC. The V and J genes are TRBV11-3 and TRBJ2-1, with D unresolved. This CDR3 is built from 14 residues. The ends were cut back, 1 base at V and 0 bases at J, with 4 bases in the middle. Germline lookup yields CDR1 SGHNT and CDR2 YENEEA.

This clone occurred a few times. The chain joins TRBV10-3 to TRBJ1-2; unclear D gene. CDR3 length: 14 residues. Germline-derived CDR1 and CDR2 are ENHRY and SYGVKD. V was cut by 8 bases and J by 6 bases, with 19 bases left in between. The CDR3 protein is CAISASARWDGYTF. DNA of the CDR3: TGTGCCATCTCGGCATCTGCACGGTGGGATGGCTACACCTTC.

The chain couples TRBV2 to TRBJ1-1, with D uncertain. CDR1 is SNHLY, CDR2 FYNNEI, per germline. The CDR3 runs to 13 residues. V dropped 2 bases and J dropped 1 base, with 5 bases sitting between them. The CDR3 nucleotides are TGTGCCAGCAGTGAACACCCGAACACTGAAGCTTTCTTT. Protein sequence: CASSEHPNTEAFF.

The chain uses TRBV7-9 and TRBJ2-1, with D possibly matching TRBD2 (7 bases). The CDR3 length is 16 residues. CDR1 and CDR2 (germline): SEHNR, FQNEAQ (reference sequence). The V end was cut by 6 bases, the J end by 6 bases, with 21 bases between. In DNA form, the CDR3 reads TGTGCCAGCAGTGACAGGTACGGGGGGAACGGCAATGAGCAGTTCTTC. Translating it yields CASSDRYGGNGNEQFF.

This chain joins TRBV27 and TRBJ2-7; weak D call: TRBD2 (6 bases). The germline V gene encodes CDR1 MNHEY and CDR2 SMNVEV (reference sequence). Trimming pared 7 bases from V and 3 bases from J, leaving 13 bases between. CDR3 size: 13 residues. CDR3 region: CASKGSGFYEQYF. For the CDR3, the DNA is TGTGCCAGCAAGGGGAGCGGGTTCTACGAGCAGTACTTC.

V is TRBV5-1 and J is TRBJ2-2, with 11 bases that match TRBD1. Germline V gene sequence: CDR1 SGHRS, CDR2 YFSETQ. The trim removed 2 bases at V and 4 bases at J, leaving 10 bases unmatched. The CDR3 covers 18 residues. The CDR3 DNA reads TGCGCCAGCAGCTTCCAGGGGACAGGGGGTTCGGGCACCGGGGAGCTGTTTTTT. This codes for CASSFQGTGGSGTGELFF.

The chain uses TRBV29-1 and TRBJ1-3; 7 bases match TRBD1. The V and J ends lost 5 bases and 3 bases, in that order; junction bases with no gene match: 7. CDR1 is SQVTM and CDR2 is ANQGSEA in the germline V gene. The CDR3 contains 14 residues. CDR3 region: CSVTGGTVGNTIYF. The CDR3 bases are TGCAGCGTTACGGGAGGGACAGTTGGAAACACCATATATTTT.

The chain recombines TRBV7-6 with TRBJ1-1; a weak D match, TRBD1 (5 bases). This CDR3 spans 13 amino acids. V lost 4 bases and J 5 bases, leaving 11 bases between the germline ends. The germline V gene encodes CDR1 SGHVS and CDR2 FNYEAQ. CDR3 sequence reads: CASSSRGGTEAFF. As DNA, the CDR3 is TGTGCCAGCAGCTCACGGGGGGGGACTGAAGCTTTCTTT.

The chain links TRBV7-2 to TRBJ2-3; D gene unclear. The germline CDR1 and CDR2 sequences are SGHTA and FQGNSA. CDR3 length: 12 amino acids. V was cut by 6 bases and J by 8 bases, with 12 bases left in between. The CDR3 protein is CASSMETGTQYF. The CDR3 DNA is TGTGCCAGCAGTATGGAGACTGGTACGCAGTATTTT.

V and J are TRBV28 and TRBJ1-1, with 8 bases aligning to TRBD1. The germline V gene has CDR1 MDHEN and CDR2 SYDVKM. The CDR3 runs 15 residues. With 10 bases clipped from V and 1 base from J, the junction kept 11 bases outside the gene matches. CDR3 in DNA: TGTGCCACCGATTGGGGGACAGGATGGAACACTGAAGCTTTCTTT. Its translation: CATDWGTGWNTEAFF.

This clone was recorded a few times. This chain connects TRBV6-1 to TRBJ1-6; no clear D gene. The CDR3 is made up of 13 amino acids. V was cut by 6 bases and J by 5 bases, with 8 bases left in between. Per germline, CDR1 MNHNS and CDR2 SASEGT. The CDR3 loop is CASRRVDNSPLHF. DNA of the CDR3: TGTGCCAGCAGGCGGGTGGATAATTCACCCCTCCACTTT.

V and J are TRBV28 and TRBJ1-2; D unresolved. Trimming left V 5 bases short and J 4 bases short, with 17 bases between. The CDR3 is made up of 15 amino acids. Germline values: CDR1 MDHEN, CDR2 SYDVKM. The CDR3 loop reads CASSLDNSFTYGYTF. The CDR3 region has the DNA TGTGCCAGCAGTCTCGACAATTCCTTTACCTATGGCTACACCTTC.

The chain couples TRBV14 to TRBJ2-7, with 10 bases identical to TRBD1. V shed 1 base and J 7 bases; nucleotides not matched to a gene: 4. Germline V gene lookup returns CDR1 SGHDN and CDR2 FVKESK. This CDR3 spans 14 amino acids. Here the CDR3 DNA reads TGTGCCAGCAGCCAAGGACAGGGGGCGCGGGAGCAGTACTTC. It is translated as CASSQGQGAREQYF.

The V and J genes are TRBV30 and TRBJ2-7; D unresolved. V lost 5 bases and J lost 7, with 12 bases in between. This CDR3 region has 11 residues. Germline CDR1 and CDR2: GTSNPN and SVGIG (reference sequence). The CDR3 DNA reads as TGTGCCTGGTCCCGCTTCGCAGAGCAGTACTTC. This codes for CAWSRFAEQYF.

This clone appeared a few times. The chain combines TRBV13 with TRBJ2-7; no clear D. The V end lost 5 bases, the J end lost 2 bases, and 10 bases lay between the germline ends. The CDR3 contains 13 residues. The germline CDR1 and CDR2 sequences are PRHDT and FYEKMQ (reference sequence). CDR3 loop: CASSPPFTYEQYF. CDR3 nucleotides: TGTGCCAGCAGCCCACCATTTACCTACGAGCAGTACTTC.

The chain joins TRBV6-5 to TRBJ1-1, with unresolved D. Looked up from germline, CDR1 is MNHEY and CDR2 is SVGAGI. The V end lost 4 bases, the J end lost 2 bases, and 14 bases lay between the germline ends. CDR3 length: 15 amino acids. In DNA, the CDR3 is TGTGCCAGCAGTTCGACAAGCAGGAAAAACACTGAAGCTTTCTTT. Its translation is CASSSTSRKNTEAFF.

This clone was detected a few times. The junction shows a germline mismatch at one end, possibly a read error. The rearrangement links TRBV7-7 to TRBJ2-5, with D tentatively TRBD1 (6 bases). The CDR3 runs to 16 residues. Germline loops: CDR1 SSHAT, CDR2 FNYEAQ (reference sequence). For the CDR3, the DNA is TGTGCTAGCAGCTTAGGGAAAATGGTCAGGGGAGAGACCCAGTACTTC. It yields the protein CASSLGKMVRGETQYF.

This clone occurred once. This chain's CDR3 is CSARVNEKLFF. In DNA form, the CDR3 reads TGCAGTGCGAGGGTTAATGAAAAACTGTTTTTT. The chain has TRBV20-1 and TRBJ1-4; no firm D call. The CDR3 is 11 amino acids. The V end lost 6 bases, the J end lost 4 bases, and 6 bases lay between the germline ends. The germline gives CDR1 DFQATT, CDR2 SNEGSKA (reference sequence).